The 2 T cell receptor beta chains below come from one sample, sequenced in a study of T cell changes during pregnancy in multiple sclerosis. Produced via immunoSEQ multiplex PCR; TCRdb's table is partial and in-frame only. The repertoire holds some 95,000 clones, with 85% to 95% as singletons. The sample was peripheral blood, taken in the first trimester of pregnancy. Every receptor here comes from a female donor with multiple sclerosis, enrolled in a pregnancy study.

V gene TRBV7-3 combines with J gene TRBJ1-1, with D maybe TRBD1 (6 bases). The CDR3 sequence is 13 residues long. Trimming removed 3 bases from V and 4 bases from J, with 9 bases in between. CDR1 and CDR2 (germline): SGHTA, FQGTGA. CDR3 region: CASSFTGPTEAFF. The CDR3 nucleotides are TGTGCCAGCAGCTTCACAGGGCCCACTGAAGCTTTCTTT. Complete variable domain (other parts from reference TRBV7-3 and TRBJ1-1): GAGVSQTPSNKVTEKGKYVELRCDPISGHTALYWYRQSLGQGPEFLIYFQGTGAADDSGLPNDRFFAVRPEGSVSTLKIQRTERGDSAVYLCASSFTGPTEAFFGQGTRLTVV.

This chain uses TRBV7-8 with TRBJ2-5; 9 nucleotides line up with TRBD2. This CDR3 is 16 amino acids long. Germline CDR1 SGHVS, CDR2 FQNEAQ. V was clipped by 1 base and J by 5 bases; unmatched bases: 8. The CDR3 DNA reads as TGTGCCAGCAGCTTAGAAATAGCGGGAGAGGGGGAGACCCAGTACTTC. Amino acid sequence: CASSLEIAGEGETQYF.